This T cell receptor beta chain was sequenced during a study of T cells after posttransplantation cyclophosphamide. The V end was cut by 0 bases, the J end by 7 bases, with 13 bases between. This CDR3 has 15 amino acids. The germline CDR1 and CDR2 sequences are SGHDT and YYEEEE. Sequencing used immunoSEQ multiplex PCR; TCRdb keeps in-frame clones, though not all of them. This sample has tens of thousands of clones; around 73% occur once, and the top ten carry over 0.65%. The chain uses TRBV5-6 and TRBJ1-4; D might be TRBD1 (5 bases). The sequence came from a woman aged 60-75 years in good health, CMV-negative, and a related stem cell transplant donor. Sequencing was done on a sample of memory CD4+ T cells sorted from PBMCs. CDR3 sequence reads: CASSLVAGLGEKLFF. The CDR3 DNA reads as TGTGCCAGCAGCTTGGTCGCGGGGCTTGGTGAAAAACTGTTTTTT. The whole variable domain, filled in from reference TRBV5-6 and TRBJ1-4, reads DAGVTQSPTHLIKTRGQQVTLRCSPKSGHDTVSWYQQALGQGPQFIFQYYEEEERQRGNFPDRFSGHQFPNYSSELNVNALLLGDSALYLCASSLVAGLGEKLFFGSGTQLSVL.